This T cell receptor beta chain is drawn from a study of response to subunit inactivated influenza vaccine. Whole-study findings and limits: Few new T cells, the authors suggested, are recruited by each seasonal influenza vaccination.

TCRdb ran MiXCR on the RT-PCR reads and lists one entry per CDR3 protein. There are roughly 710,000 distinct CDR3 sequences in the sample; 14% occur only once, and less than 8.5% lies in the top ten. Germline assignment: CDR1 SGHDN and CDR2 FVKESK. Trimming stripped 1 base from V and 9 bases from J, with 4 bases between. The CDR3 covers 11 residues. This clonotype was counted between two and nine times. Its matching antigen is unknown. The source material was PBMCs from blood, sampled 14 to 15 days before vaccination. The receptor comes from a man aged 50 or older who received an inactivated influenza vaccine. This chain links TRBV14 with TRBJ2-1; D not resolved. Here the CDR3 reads CASSQATEQFF. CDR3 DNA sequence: TGTGCCAGCAGCCAAGCGACTGAGCAGTTCTTC.